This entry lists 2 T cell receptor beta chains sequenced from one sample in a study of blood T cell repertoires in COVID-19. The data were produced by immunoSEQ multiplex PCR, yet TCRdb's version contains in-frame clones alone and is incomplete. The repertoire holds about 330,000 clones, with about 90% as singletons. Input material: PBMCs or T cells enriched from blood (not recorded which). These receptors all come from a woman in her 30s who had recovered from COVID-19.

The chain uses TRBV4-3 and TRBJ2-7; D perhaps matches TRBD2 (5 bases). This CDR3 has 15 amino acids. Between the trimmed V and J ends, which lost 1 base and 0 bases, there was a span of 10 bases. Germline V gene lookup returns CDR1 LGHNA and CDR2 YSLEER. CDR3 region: CASSQGSGSSYEQYF. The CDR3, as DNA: TGCGCCAGCAGCCAAGGTTCGGGAAGCTCCTACGAGCAGTACTTC.

The DNA for the CDR3 is TGTGCCAGCAGCTCTATTGTAGGCAATCAGCCCCAGCATTTT. Translation: CASSSIVGNQPQHF. This rearrangement joins TRBV7-8 to TRBJ1-5; no firm D call. V was clipped by 4 bases and J by 2 bases, with 9 bases between them. Germline V gene data show CDR1 as SGHVS and CDR2 as FQNEAQ. CDR3 size: 14 residues.